The clone carrying this T cell receptor beta chain was counted between two and nine times. These data come from a study of blood T cells in healthy people across ages. A second 7 to 11 cycle PCR used barcoded and J-beta primers. TCRdb re-called the 5' RACE reads with MiXCR, one entry per CDR3 protein. Of 800,000 to 900,000 distinct CDR3 sequences in the sample, about 59% were seen once. The germline V gene has CDR1 DFQATT and CDR2 SNEGSKA (reference sequence). The CDR3 runs to 14 residues. The V end lost 2 bases, the J end lost 2 bases, and 10 bases lay between the germline ends. This sequence originates from a man younger than 40 in good health. The chain has TRBV20-1 and TRBJ1-5; possibly TRBD1 for D (6 bases). Sequencing used blood. CDR3 sequence: CSARNRVGNQPQHF. In DNA form, the CDR3 reads TGCAGTGCTAGAAACAGGGTAGGCAATCAGCCCCAGCATTTT.